These 22 T cell receptor beta chains were sequenced from one sample in a study of blood T cell repertoires in COVID-19. Data came from immunoSEQ multiplex PCR; TCRdb stores just in-frame clones and leaves some out. The top ten hold around 7.2% of the sample, which has about 100,000 clones, less than 90% seen once. The sequenced sample consisted of peripheral blood. These TCRs come from a man aged 25 to 40 in a cohort sampled during active COVID-19.

DNA for the CDR3: TGTGCCAGCAGCATGGCTGGGTCAGGGGGCTTTGACGAGCAGTACTTC. Translating it yields CASSMAGSGGFDEQYF. This chain connects TRBV5-4 to TRBJ2-7; 8 nucleotides match TRBD1. This CDR3 has 16 amino acids. In germline, CDR1 is SGHNT, CDR2 YYREEE (reference sequence). V dropped 4 bases and J dropped 5; count of bases not matched to a gene: 14.

In the case of this clone: Other DNA sequences within the sample encode an identical CDR3. The genes are TRBV7-9 and TRBJ2-3, with 8 bases aligning to TRBD2. Germline-derived CDR1 and CDR2 are SEHNR and FQNEAQ (reference sequence). Trimming at V came to 1 base and at J to 1 base, leaving 1 base not matched to a gene. The CDR3 sequence is 15 residues long. The CDR3 bases are TGTGCCAGCAGCTTAGGAGCGGGGGGCACAGATACGCAGTATTTT. The encoded protein is CASSLGAGGTDTQYF.

Only a few counts were recorded for this clone. The V call is TRBV19, the J call TRBJ1-5, with D uncertain. Germline V gives CDR1 LNHDA, CDR2 SQIVND (reference sequence). Trimming removed 3 bases from V and 0 bases from J, with 15 bases in between. This CDR3 has 17 residues. The CDR3 here is CASSMAPEGSSNQPQHF. The CDR3 coding sequence is TGTGCCAGTAGTATGGCCCCGGAAGGGAGTAGCAATCAGCCCCAGCATTTT.

The chain combines TRBV28 with TRBJ2-3; D perhaps matches TRBD1 (5 bases). This CDR3 has 13 residues. V shed 5 bases and J shed 3 bases, with 9 bases lying between them. Germline values: CDR1 MDHEN, CDR2 SYDVKM. The CDR3 spells CASSTRATDTQYF. The CDR3 DNA sequence: TGTGCCAGCAGTACCAGGGCGACAGATACGCAGTATTTT.

V is TRBV7-9 and J is TRBJ2-1, with TRBD1 matching over 9 bases. The CDR3 extends over 14 amino acids. V shed 4 bases and J 7 bases; nucleotides not matched to a gene: 5. Germline assignment: CDR1 SEHNR and CDR2 FQNEAQ (reference sequence). The CDR3 DNA sequence: TGTGCCAGCAGCTCCGGGACAGGGATAAATGAGCAGTTCTTC. The encoded protein is CASSSGTGINEQFF. Together with reference TRBV7-9 and TRBJ2-1, the CDR3 gives the full variable domain: DTGVSQNPRHKITKRGQNVTFRCDPISEHNRLYWYRQTLGQGPEFLTYFQNEAQLEKSRLLSDRFSAERPKGSFSTLEIQRTEQGDSAMYLCASSSGTGINEQFFGPGTRLTVL.

The chain uses TRBV30 and TRBJ2-5; weak D call: TRBD2 (7 bases). With 3 bases removed from V and 3 bases from J, the gap between germline ends came to 14 bases. Germline CDR1 is GTSNPN and CDR2 is SVGIG (reference sequence). CDR3 size: 14 residues. In nucleotides, the CDR3 is TGTGCCTGGAGGAGCGCGGGGGCCAAAGAGACCCAGTACTTC. Its protein is CAWRSAGAKETQYF.

The chain links TRBV10-3 to TRBJ1-4; D might be TRBD1 (6 bases). Trimming cost V 5 bases and J 5 bases, with 12 bases left between them. Germline lookup yields CDR1 ENHRY and CDR2 SYGVKD. This CDR3 contains 14 residues. The CDR3 nucleotides are TGTGCCATCAGTCAGACAGGACCAAATGAAAAACTGTTTTTT. The encoded protein is CAISQTGPNEKLFF.

The chain carries TRBV5-4 and TRBJ1-2; TRBD1 might be the D (5 bases). CDR1 and CDR2 (germline): SGHNT, YYREEE (reference sequence). The CDR3 consists of 14 residues. Trimming took off 0 bases at V and 5 bases at J, with 11 bases between the two ends. Here the CDR3 DNA reads TGTGCCAGCAGCTTGGTTCCAGGGTCTTATGGCTACACCTTC. Amino acids: CASSLVPGSYGYTF.

This chain joins TRBV5-6 and TRBJ2-3; D perhaps matches TRBD2 (6 bases). The CDR3 totals 11 residues. CDR1 is SGHDT and CDR2 is YYEEEE in the germline V gene. V was cut by 3 bases and J by 10 bases, with 9 bases left in between. CDR3 sequence: CASSSGLAQYF. The DNA for the CDR3 is TGTGCCAGCAGCTCGGGACTCGCGCAGTATTTT.

The J gene is TRBJ2-1, the V gene TRBV13; 7 bases agree with TRBD2. With V trimmed by 1 base and J by 6 bases, 9 bases remained unmatched. Germline assignment: CDR1 PRHDT and CDR2 FYEKMQ (reference sequence). The CDR3 sequence is 16 residues long. The CDR3 spells CASSLVLAASLNEQFF. The CDR3 coding sequence is TGTGCCAGCAGCTTAGTCCTAGCGGCTTCCCTCAATGAGCAGTTCTTC.

The CDR3 here is CASSSSYRGEQYF. The CDR3 DNA reads TGTGCCAGCAGCTCCAGCTACAGGGGCGAGCAGTACTTC. The V call is TRBV5-6, the J call TRBJ2-7; 7 bases agree with TRBD1. Germline lookup yields CDR1 SGHDT and CDR2 YYEEEE. Trimming cost V 3 bases and J 6 bases; bases outside gene matches: 6. The length of the CDR3 is 13 residues.

The J gene is TRBJ2-3, the V gene TRBV3-1 (or the pseudogene TRBV3-2); 9 bases line up with TRBD2. Germline CDR1 and CDR2: LGHDT and YNNKEL (reference sequence). The CDR3 is 17 amino acids. The trim removed 4 bases at V and 0 bases at J, leaving 8 bases unmatched. CDR3 DNA sequence: TGTGCCAGCAGCCCCCCCCGCGCGGGGGGGAGCACAGATACGCAGTATTTT. It is translated as CASSPPRAGGSTDTQYF.

The chain joins TRBV5-4 to TRBJ2-1; 8 nucleotides align to TRBD2. Per the germline V gene, CDR1 is SGHNT and CDR2 is YYREEE (reference sequence). Trimming cost V 6 bases and J 4 bases; bases outside gene matches: 9. There are 15 residues in the CDR3. CDR3 DNA: TGTGCCAGCAACTCCGGGGGGGCGAATTACAATGAGCAGTTCTTC. Its protein is CASNSGGANYNEQFF.

The chain joins TRBV7-9 to TRBJ1-2, with 7 nucleotides matching TRBD1. Germline values: CDR1 SEHNR, CDR2 FQNEAQ (reference sequence). V lost 5 bases and J lost 3; bases outside the gene matches: 9. CDR3 length equals 15 residues. The chain's CDR3 is CASSPGQTDDYGYTF. The DNA of the CDR3 is TGTGCCAGCAGCCCGGGACAGACCGATGACTATGGCTACACCTTC.

CDR3 in DNA: TGTGCCAGCAGTGAAGAGGCCCAGGGGGCGAACAACTTGAACACTGAAGCTTTCTTT. This encodes CASSEEAQGANNLNTEAFF. The chain couples TRBV2 to TRBJ1-1, with 8 nucleotides matching TRBD1. Trimming at V came to 1 base and at J to 0 bases, leaving 13 bases not matched to a gene. CDR1 and CDR2 from the germline V gene are SNHLY and FYNNEI. This CDR3 has 19 amino acids.

CDR3 region: CASSVDGSYNSPLHF. Here the CDR3 DNA reads TGCGCCAGCAGCGTGGACGGCTCCTATAATTCACCCCTCCACTTT. The chain carries TRBV5-1 and TRBJ1-6; D call uncertain. Germline V gene lookup returns CDR1 SGHRS and CDR2 YFSETQ. The V end lost 4 bases, the J end lost 0 bases, and 8 bases lay between the germline ends. The CDR3 is 15 residues long.

This clone showed up just once. The chain recombines TRBV2 with TRBJ2-3, with D possibly matching TRBD1 (5 bases). Germline V lookup: CDR1 SNHLY, CDR2 FYNNEI. The ends were cut back, 5 bases at V and 6 bases at J, with 12 bases in the middle. The CDR3 totals 13 residues. This CDR3 is CASSFRQSDTQYF. CDR3 DNA: TGTGCCAGCAGTTTTCGACAGTCCGATACGCAGTATTTT.

This clone was observed a single time. The rearrangement uses TRBV11-3 and TRBJ2-1, with D tentatively TRBD2 (5 bases). Germline CDR1 SGHNT, CDR2 YENEEA. Deletions cut 5 bases from V and 3 bases from J, with 14 bases between. The CDR3 length is 15 residues. This CDR3 reads CASSPVRAGYNEQFF. DNA of the CDR3: TGTGCCAGCAGCCCCGTACGGGCGGGCTACAATGAGCAGTTCTTC.

The rearrangement uses TRBV25-1 and TRBJ1-1; no firm D call. With 2 bases removed from V and 2 bases from J, the gap between germline ends came to 15 bases. CDR3 length equals 16 residues. Germline CDR1 and CDR2: MGHDK and SYGVNS. The CDR3 DNA follows: TGTGCCAGCAGTGAAACCTTACTCCGTTCCAACACTGAAGCTTTCTTT. Translating gives CASSETLLRSNTEAFF.

V is TRBV5-1 and J is TRBJ2-3, with 8 bases fitting TRBD1. The CDR3 is made up of 17 amino acids. Germline lookup yields CDR1 SGHRS and CDR2 YFSETQ. With 4 bases clipped from V and 4 bases from J, the junction kept 14 bases outside the gene matches. DNA for the CDR3: TGCGCCAGCAGCCCAACTGGACAGGGCGGTAGGGCAGATACGCAGTATTTT. It is translated as CASSPTGQGGRADTQYF.

The rearrangement links TRBV12-5 to TRBJ1-4, with 9 bases aligning to TRBD1. The CDR3 runs to 15 residues. CDR1 is LGHNT, CDR2 FRNRAP, per germline. The ends lost 5 bases at V and 4 bases at J; junction bases unmatched: 5. CDR3 DNA: TGTGCTAGTGGTCCGGGACAGGGATATAATGAAAAACTGTTTTTT. Encoded protein: CASGPGQGYNEKLFF.

The chain joins TRBV19 to TRBJ1-5; 7 nucleotides line up with TRBD1. Germline CDR1 reads LNHDA; CDR2 reads SQIVND (reference sequence). The CDR3 is 14 amino acids. The J segment lost 9 bases and the V segment lost 2 bases, leaving 7 bases of the junction unmatched. The CDR3 protein is CASSIRETGRPQHF. CDR3 in DNA: TGTGCCAGTAGTATACGGGAGACAGGGCGGCCCCAGCATTTT. Together with reference TRBV19 and TRBJ1-5, the CDR3 gives the full variable domain: DGGITQSPKYLFRKEGQNVTLSCEQNLNHDAMYWYRQDPGQGLRLIYYSQIVNDFQKGDIAEGYSVSREKKESFPLTVTSAQKNPTAFYLCASSIRETGRPQHFGDGTRLSIL.